A single sample gave rise to the 10 T cell receptor beta chains below, sequenced in a study of blood T cell repertoires in COVID-19. Using immunoSEQ multiplex PCR, the repertoire was profiled, and TCRdb retains in-frame clones only, with some absent. The data show over 10,000 clones, approximately 85% seen once. The source material was peripheral blood. All receptors derive from a human donor in a cohort sampled during active COVID-19.

The genes are TRBV2 and TRBJ2-2, with D possibly matching TRBD1 (5 bases). The CDR3 loop spans 14 amino acids. Deletions cut 4 bases from V and 6 bases from J, with 12 bases between. CDR1 and CDR2 (germline): SNHLY, FYNNEI. CDR3 bases: TGTGCCAGCAGTGTCGTAGGGGCCCCCGGGGAGCTGTTTTTT. Translated: CASSVVGAPGELFF. Full variable domain (remainder filled in from reference TRBV2 and TRBJ2-2): EPEVTQTPSHQVTQMGQEVILRCVPISNHLYFYWYRQILGQKVEFLVSFYNNEISEKSEIFDDQFSVERPDGSNFTLKIRSTKLEDSAMYFCASSVVGAPGELFFGEGSRLTVL.

The chain links TRBV6-5 to TRBJ1-1, with D unresolved. The V gene lost 6 bases and the J gene lost 5 bases, with 10 bases spanning the gap. This CDR3 is 12 amino acids long. Germline CDR1 and CDR2: MNHEY and SVGAGI. This CDR3 reads CASRSRGTEAFF. The DNA of the CDR3 is TGTGCCAGCAGGTCGCGGGGAACTGAAGCTTTCTTT.

This sequence joins TRBV9 and TRBJ2-3, with 8 positions matching TRBD1. Germline assignment: CDR1 SGDLS and CDR2 YYNGEE. The junction had 7 bases not matched to a gene; V was cut back by 0 bases and J by 4 bases. The CDR3 covers 16 residues. The DNA of the CDR3 is TGTGCCAGCAGCGTAGATGGGACAGGTAGGGCAGATACGCAGTATTTT. Protein: CASSVDGTGRADTQYF.

This chain uses TRBV19 with TRBJ2-3; 8 nucleotides line up with TRBD2. The CDR3 sequence is 14 residues long. The J segment lost 6 bases and the V segment lost 2 bases, leaving 4 bases of the junction unmatched. Germline V gives CDR1 LNHDA, CDR2 SQIVND (reference sequence). The CDR3 loop is CASSIQPSGDTQYF. In DNA form, the CDR3 reads TGTGCCAGTAGTATACAGCCTAGCGGGGATACGCAGTATTTT.

The V call is TRBV11-2, the J call TRBJ2-1; TRBD1 might be the D (6 bases). Trimming left V 5 bases short and J 4 bases short, with 18 bases between. The CDR3 covers 16 residues. Germline V gene data show CDR1 as SGHAT and CDR2 as FQNNGV. CDR3 DNA: TGTGCCAGCAGCCCCTACGGGACAATTTCGTACAATGAGCAGTTCTTC. Residues: CASSPYGTISYNEQFF.

This chain joins TRBV7-9 and TRBJ2-3, with TRBD2 matching 10 bases. Germline V CDR1 and CDR2: SEHNR, FQNEAQ (reference sequence). Trimming took 3 bases from V and 5 from J; bases not matched to a gene: 5. The CDR3 consists of 15 residues. CDR3 loop: CASSFPAGGGDTQYF. CDR3 nucleotides: TGTGCCAGCAGCTTCCCAGCGGGGGGGGGAGATACGCAGTATTTT.

The chain has TRBV10-3 and TRBJ1-1; 9 positions agree with TRBD1. J gave up 4 bases and V 4 bases, and 10 bases lay outside the gene matches. The germline CDR1 and CDR2 sequences are ENHRY and SYGVKD. There are 16 residues in the CDR3. In DNA, the CDR3 is TGTGCCATCAGTGGTCCCGGGACAGGGTCGGGCACTGAAGCTTTCTTT. Translating it yields CAISGPGTGSGTEAFF.

This chain uses TRBV9 with TRBJ2-2; a possible D gene is TRBD2 (5 bases). V shed 4 bases and J shed 3 bases, with 19 bases lying between them. The CDR3 consists of 17 residues. CDR1 and CDR2 from the germline V gene are SGDLS and YYNGEE. The CDR3 DNA reads TGTGCCAGCAGCCCCGCTATCAGCGGAGTTTACACCGGGGAGCTGTTTTTT. It specifies CASSPAISGVYTGELFF.

As DNA, the CDR3 is TGCGCCAGCAGCCAGGGACAGGCGGCCTACGAGCAGTACTTC. This encodes CASSQGQAAYEQYF. The chain uses TRBV5-1 and TRBJ2-7; TRBD1 agrees at 8 bases. The V gene end was trimmed by 4 bases and the J gene end by 2 bases; junction bases not matched to a gene: 5. The length of the CDR3 is 14 residues. CDR1 and CDR2 (germline): SGHRS, YFSETQ.

The rearrangement uses TRBV29-1 and TRBJ2-2; 7 bases agree with TRBD2. Per germline, CDR1 SQVTM and CDR2 ANQGSEA. The ends lost 4 bases at V and 6 bases at J; junction bases unmatched: 8. This CDR3 has 14 residues. This CDR3 is CSVGTRADSGELFF. The CDR3, as DNA: TGCAGCGTTGGGACTAGGGCGGACTCCGGGGAGCTGTTTTTT.